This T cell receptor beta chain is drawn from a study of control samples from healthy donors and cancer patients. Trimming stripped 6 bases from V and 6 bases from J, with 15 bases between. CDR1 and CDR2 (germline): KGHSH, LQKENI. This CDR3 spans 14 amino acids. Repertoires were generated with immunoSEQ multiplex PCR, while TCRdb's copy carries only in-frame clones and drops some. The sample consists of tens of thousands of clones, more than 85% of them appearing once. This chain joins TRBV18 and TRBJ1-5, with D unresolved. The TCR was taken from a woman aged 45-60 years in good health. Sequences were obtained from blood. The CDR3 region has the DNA TGTGCCAGCTCTCCAGGCCAGCGGGGTCAGCCCCAGCATTTT. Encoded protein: CASSPGQRGQPQHF.